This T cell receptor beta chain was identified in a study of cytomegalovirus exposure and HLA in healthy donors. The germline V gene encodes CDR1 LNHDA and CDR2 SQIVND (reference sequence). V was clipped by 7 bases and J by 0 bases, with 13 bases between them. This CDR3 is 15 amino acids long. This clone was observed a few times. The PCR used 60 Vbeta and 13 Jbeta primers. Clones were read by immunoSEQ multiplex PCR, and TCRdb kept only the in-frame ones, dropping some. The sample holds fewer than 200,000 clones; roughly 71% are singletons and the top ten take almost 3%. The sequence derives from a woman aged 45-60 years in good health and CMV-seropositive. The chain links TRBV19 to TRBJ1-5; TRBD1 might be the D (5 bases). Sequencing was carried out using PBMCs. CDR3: CASNVQAYSNQPQHF. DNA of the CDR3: TGTGCCAGTAATGTACAGGCGTATAGCAATCAGCCCCAGCATTTT. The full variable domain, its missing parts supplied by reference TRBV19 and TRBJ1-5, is DGGITQSPKYLFRKEGQNVTLSCEQNLNHDAMYWYRQDPGQGLRLIYYSQIVNDFQKGDIAEGYSVSREKKESFPLTVTSAQKNPTAFYLCASNVQAYSNQPQHFGDGTRLSIL.